Shown below are 23 T cell receptor beta chains from a single sample sequenced in a study of T cell responses to AZD1222 COVID-19 vaccine (dated by TCRdb to the early 2020s). The library came from the immunoSEQ multiplex PCR assay. In its TCRdb copy, this immuneACCESS table keeps in-frame sequences only and misses some clones. Where compared with another copy, unresolved V genes explain less than half of these, and the others have no known cause. The sample data list 150,000 to 200,000 clones, and around 94% of these were observed just once. The ten largest make up 3.6% of the sample. This sample's time point label indicates: about 28 days (+/-7) after the second vaccine dose. The sample's treatment or condition label, decoded: meningococcal conjugate vaccine given as trial control. The sample was peripheral blood, taken 28 days after the second dose of the MenACWY control vaccine. All receptors derive from an adult who received the MenACWY meningococcal vaccine as a control.

The V gene is TRBV9, the J gene TRBJ2-3; D not certain. CDR1 and CDR2 (germline): SGDLS, YYNGEE. This CDR3 spans 15 amino acids. Trimming shortened V by 0 bases and J by 0 bases, and 8 bases separated the two germline ends. This CDR3 reads CASSVARTSTDTQYF. The CDR3 bases are TGTGCCAGCAGCGTAGCCCGAACTAGCACAGATACGCAGTATTTT. The full variable domain, completed using reference TRBV9 and TRBJ2-3, is DSGVTQTPKHLITATGQRVTLRCSPRSGDLSVYWYQQSLDQGLQFLIQYYNGEERAKGNILERFSAQQFPDLHSELNLSSLELGDSALYFCASSVARTSTDTQYFGPGTRLTVL.

The chain links TRBV7-3 to TRBJ2-1; D is perhaps TRBD1 (6 bases). The V gene lost 5 bases and the J gene lost 8 bases, with 13 bases spanning the gap. CDR1 and CDR2 (germline): SGHTA, FQGTGA. CDR3 length: 13 residues. Written as DNA, the CDR3 is TGTGCCAGCAGCCAGTACAGGGTTGATGAGCAGTTCTTC. This gives the protein CASSQYRVDEQFF.

The rearrangement links TRBV27 to TRBJ1-6; 9 bases are shared with TRBD1. The V segment lost 6 bases and the J segment 5 bases; nucleotides outside the gene matches: 2. This CDR3 region has 14 residues. Germline loops: CDR1 MNHEY, CDR2 SMNVEV (reference sequence). This CDR3 reads CASRGQGDNSPLHF. The CDR3 DNA reads as TGTGCCAGCAGGGGACAGGGAGATAATTCACCCCTCCACTTT.

The DNA of the CDR3 is TGTGCCTGGAGTCCCGGGACAGCAGCCAATCAGCCCCAGCATTTT. It encodes CAWSPGTAANQPQHF. V and J are TRBV30 and TRBJ1-5; TRBD1 agrees at 7 bases. J lost 3 bases, V lost 2 bases, and 7 bases had no gene match. The CDR3 is 15 residues long. Per germline, CDR1 GTSNPN and CDR2 SVGIG (reference sequence).

The chain links TRBV9 to TRBJ2-7; no clear D gene. Trimming left V 3 bases short and J 2 bases short, with 6 bases between. The CDR3 sequence is 12 residues long. Germline loops: CDR1 SGDLS, CDR2 YYNGEE. For the CDR3, the DNA is TGTGCCAGCAGCGGGGGTGCCTACGAGCAGTACTTC. Translating gives CASSGGAYEQYF.

This clone was seen only once. J is TRBJ1-2 and V is TRBV5-8, with D possibly being TRBD1 (5 bases). Germline CDR1 is SGHTS and CDR2 is YDEGEE. V lost 0 bases to trimming and J lost 2 bases, with 5 bases between them. The length of the CDR3 is 13 residues. CDR3 nucleotides: TGTGCCAGCAGCTTGGGGGGGAACTATGGCTACACCTTC. This sequence encodes CASSLGGNYGYTF.

The chain couples TRBV6-5 to TRBJ2-7; the match to TRBD1 covers 9 bases. J was trimmed by 0 bases and V by 4 bases; bases with no gene match: 4. The CDR3 contains 15 residues. Looked up from germline, CDR1 is MNHEY and CDR2 is SVGAGI. In DNA, the CDR3 is TGTGCCAGCAGTTCACAGGGGGCCGCCTCCTACGAGCAGTACTTC. This sequence encodes CASSSQGAASYEQYF.

The chain combines TRBV27 with TRBJ1-6, with a possible D match to TRBD1 (5 bases). V was pared by 2 bases and J by 3 bases, with 17 bases between. CDR3 length: 18 residues. Germline V gene sequence: CDR1 MNHEY, CDR2 SMNVEV (reference sequence). The CDR3 DNA reads as TGTGCCAGCAGTTTAGGAGTTAGGAGGGGATACTATAATTCACCCCTCCACTTT. Its translation is CASSLGVRRGYYNSPLHF.

The chain joins TRBV27 to TRBJ1-4; D remains ambiguous. There are 15 residues in the CDR3. Per germline, CDR1 MNHEY and CDR2 SMNVEV (reference sequence). With 6 bases removed from V and 8 bases from J, the gap between germline ends came to 19 bases. CDR3 DNA: TGTGCCAGCAGCCAAGAGCGCAGGATAGGGGAAAAACTGTTTTTT. Its protein product is CASSQERRIGEKLFF.

This rearrangement joins TRBV9 to TRBJ2-1; 7 positions match TRBD2. Germline trimming cut 4 bases from V and 0 bases from J; bases unmatched to any gene: 10. The CDR3 loop spans 17 amino acids. CDR1 and CDR2 (germline): SGDLS, YYNGEE. CDR3 sequence: CASSPIWGGSSYNEQFF. CDR3 bases: TGTGCCAGCAGCCCGATTTGGGGCGGGAGCTCCTACAATGAGCAGTTCTTC.

The chain carries TRBV7-2 and TRBJ2-7; D unclear. This CDR3 comprises 13 residues. Germline-derived CDR1 and CDR2 are SGHTA and FQGNSA. The V end was cut by 4 bases, the J end by 10 bases, with 17 bases between. In DNA form, the CDR3 reads TGTGCCAGCAGCTCTGAAGGGTTTAGGTCCCAGTACTTC. As protein: CASSSEGFRSQYF. The full variable domain, completed using reference TRBV7-2 and TRBJ2-7, is GAGVSQSPSNKVTEKGKDVELRCDPISGHTALYWYRQSLGQGLEFLIYFQGNSAPDKSGLPSDRFSAERTGGSVSTLTIQRTQQEDSAVYLCASSSEGFRSQYFGPGTRLTVT.

The chain has TRBV10-3 and TRBJ2-3, with D possibly being TRBD2 (6 bases). CDR1 is ENHRY and CDR2 is SYGVKD in the germline V gene. Trimming removed 0 bases from V and 1 base from J, with 11 bases in between. This CDR3 spans 16 amino acids. The CDR3: CAISESQVAGTDTQYF. CDR3 nucleotides: TGTGCCATCAGTGAGTCCCAGGTAGCGGGCACAGATACGCAGTATTTT.

This clone appeared once. The chain uses TRBV4-2 and TRBJ1-2; unclear D gene. The CDR3 is 15 amino acids. The V gene lost 4 bases and the J gene lost 1 base, with 13 bases spanning the gap. The germline V gene has CDR1 LGHNA and CDR2 YNFKEQ. In DNA form, the CDR3 reads TGTGCCAGCAGCCGAGAAACAGATTATAACTATGGCTACACCTTC. This encodes CASSRETDYNYGYTF.

A single count supports this clone. The rearrangement links TRBV5-4 to TRBJ2-1, with 7 bases identical to TRBD1. Germline CDR1 SGHNT, CDR2 YYREEE (reference sequence). Germline trimming cut 3 bases from V and 8 bases from J; bases unmatched to any gene: 5. This CDR3 has 13 amino acids. The CDR3 bases are TGTGCCAGCAGCTCATCCGGGACAGATGAGCAGTTCTTC. This encodes CASSSSGTDEQFF.

This clone was observed a single time. The chain joins TRBV6-5 to TRBJ1-2; 7 bases match TRBD1. The J segment lost 3 bases and the V segment lost 2 bases, leaving 6 bases of the junction unmatched. Germline lookup yields CDR1 MNHEY and CDR2 SVGAGI. The CDR3 sequence is 15 residues long. The CDR3 DNA follows: TGTGCCAGCAGTTACCTGGGACAGAGCTACTATGGCTACACCTTC. It encodes CASSYLGQSYYGYTF.

The chain is built from TRBV21-1 and TRBJ2-2; the table gives TRBD1 as D, unverified against the DNA. TRBV21-1 is annotated as a pseudogene. The CDR3 consists of 16 residues. DNA for the CDR3: TGTGCCAGCAGCAAAGGACAGGGTCCGTACACCGGGGAGCTGTTTTTT. It codes for CASSKGQGPYTGELFF.

The chain recombines TRBV6-5 with TRBJ2-7; 7 nucleotides line up with TRBD2. The CDR3 totals 13 residues. Germline CDR1 and CDR2: MNHEY and SVGAGI. V was pared by 6 bases and J by 2 bases, with 4 bases of the junction left unmatched. The CDR3 DNA is TGTGCCAGCAGATCTAGCGGAACCTACGAGCAGTACTTC. Translation: CASRSSGTYEQYF.

The rearrangement uses TRBV9 and TRBJ2-3; D call uncertain. Per germline, CDR1 SGDLS and CDR2 YYNGEE. CDR3 length: 16 residues. V shed 4 bases and J shed 2 bases, with 17 bases lying between them. The CDR3 bases are TGTGCCAGCAGCCCCCGAGGCGGCGGATACACAGATACGCAGTATTTT. Its protein is CASSPRGGGYTDTQYF.

This sequence joins TRBV29-1 and TRBJ1-1; D gene ambiguous. In germline, CDR1 is SQVTM, CDR2 ANQGSEA. V shed 3 bases and J shed 5 bases, with 10 bases lying between them. The length of the CDR3 is 12 residues. The CDR3 nucleotides read TGCAGCGTTGAGCTTTCTGCGACTGAAGCTTTCTTT. The encoded protein is CSVELSATEAFF.

This sequence joins TRBV9 and TRBJ1-2; TRBD1 is a possible D gene (5 bases). V was trimmed by 0 bases and J by 2 bases, leaving 11 bases between them. Germline loops: CDR1 SGDLS, CDR2 YYNGEE. This CDR3 is built from 15 residues. The CDR3 spells CASSVGQGANYGYTF. The CDR3 DNA is TGTGCCAGCAGCGTAGGCCAGGGTGCAAACTATGGCTACACCTTC.

The genes are TRBV4-2 and TRBJ2-2, with 8 positions matching TRBD2. The CDR3 runs to 16 residues. Germline trimming cut 1 base from V and 4 bases from J; bases unmatched to any gene: 5. Germline loops: CDR1 LGHNA, CDR2 YNFKEQ. The CDR3 DNA reads TGTGCCAGCAGCCAAGGGGTAGCGGGGCTCACCGGGGAGCTGTTTTTT. Translated, it gives CASSQGVAGLTGELFF.

The chain has TRBV7-9 and TRBJ1-2; tentative D call: TRBD1 (6 bases). There are 13 residues in the CDR3. Germline CDR1 reads SEHNR; CDR2 reads FQNEAQ (reference sequence). Between the trimmed V and J ends, which lost 1 base and 7 bases, there was a span of 10 bases. CDR3: CASSLGTAGGYTF. CDR3 coding DNA: TGTGCCAGCAGCTTAGGGACAGCCGGTGGCTACACCTTC.

A word on this clone: At one end, the junction sequence differs from germline, possibly due to a read error. This sequence joins TRBV7-7 and TRBJ1-4; no clear D gene. The germline CDR1 and CDR2 sequences are SSHAT and FNYEAQ (reference sequence). The CDR3 is 14 amino acids. CDR3 DNA sequence: TGTGCTAGCAGTCAAGATATGGGTAGTGAAAAACTGTTTTTT. Amino acid sequence: CASSQDMGSEKLFF.